Listed below are T cell receptor beta chains from one sample, sequenced in a study of T cell repertoires in cytomegalovirus infection. No antigen has been identified for these receptors. TCRdb ran MiXCR on the reads and lists one entry per CDR3 protein. There are about 89,000 distinct CDR3 sequences in the sample; approximately 30% occur only once, and roughly 70% lies in the top ten. The sequenced sample was CD8+ T cells from cultured PBMCs, obtained from culture after CMV antigen stimulation. The receptor source for this set is a human donor in good health (CMV status not recorded). Some clones in this sample may be carry-over from other donors' samples. The CDR3 runs from the conserved cysteine through the conserved F or W. D genes are given only for firm matches. Clone size is stated in some rows and not others, as once, few, many or a class when expanded.

CDR3 | DNA | J | size | D | V
CASSEAAKNYGYTF | TGTGCCAGCAGTGAAGCGGCAAAGAACTATGGCTACACCTTC | TRBJ1-2 | . | . | TRBV2
CASSTGTPYEQYF | TGTGCCAGCAGTACCGGGACCCCCTACGAGCAGTACTTC | TRBJ2-7 | . | . | TRBV4-2
CASSRAGGSSGANVLTF | TGTGCCAGTAGTCGCGCAGGGGGGAGCTCTGGGGCCAACGTCCTGACTTTC | TRBJ2-6 | . | . | TRBV19
CASSRRQGIYNEQFF | TGTGCCAGCAGCCGTCGGCAGGGAATTTACAATGAGCAGTTCTTC | TRBJ2-1 | few | . | TRBV7-8
CASSIVVEGPRNTEAFF | TGTGCCAGTAGTATTGTCGTCGAAGGACCGAGGAACACTGAAGCTTTCTTT | TRBJ1-1 | few | . | TRBV19
CASSGRQGAGGYTF | TGTGCCAGCAGTGGAAGACAGGGGGCTGGTGGCTACACCTTC | TRBJ1-2 | many | TRBD1 | TRBV6-4
CASSLQGLYEQYF | TGTGCCAGCAGCTTGCAGGGGCTCTACGAGCAGTACTTC | TRBJ2-7 | . | . | TRBV5-6
CASKAAGGTDTQYF | TGTGCCAGCAAGGCGGCGGGGGGGACGGATACGCAGTATTTT | TRBJ2-3 | . | TRBD2 | TRBV6-5
CSASLGGTAPYEQYF | TGCAGTGCTAGTCTAGGGGGCACAGCCCCCTACGAGCAGTACTTC | TRBJ2-7 | . | TRBD1 | TRBV20-1
CSARDRSDITEAFF | TGCAGTGCTAGAGACCGGAGTGATATCACTGAAGCTTTCTTT | TRBJ1-1 | . | . | TRBV20-1
CASSHGVLIGNTIYF | TGTGCCAGCAGCCACGGCGTCCTGATTGGAAACACCATATATTTT | TRBJ1-3 | . | . | TRBV12-3/TRBV12-4
CASRGTWTGPNTEAFF | TGTGCCAGCAGGGGAACTTGGACAGGCCCGAACACTGAAGCTTTCTTT | TRBJ1-1 | . | TRBD1 | TRBV2
CASSFLANQETQYF | TGTGCCAGCAGCTTTTTAGCGAATCAAGAGACCCAGTACTTC | TRBJ2-5 | many | . | TRBV7-9
CASTYGGGGEETQYF | TGTGCCAGCACCTACGGCGGGGGGGGGGAAGAGACCCAGTACTTC | TRBJ2-5 | once | TRBD2 | TRBV6-5
CASSNEQGALPMKKLFF | TGTGCCAGCAGCAATGAACAGGGGGCACTCCCTATGAAGAAACTGTTTTTT | TRBJ1-4 | . | TRBD1 | TRBV5-4
CASSFGGLATEAFF | TGTGCCAGCAGCTTTGGAGGGTTGGCCACTGAAGCTTTCTTT | TRBJ1-1 | few | . | TRBV7-8
CASRPGGYTEAFF | TGTGCCAGTAGACCAGGGGGGTACACTGAAGCTTTCTTT | TRBJ1-1 | few | TRBD1 | TRBV19
CASSYLGELTGELFF | TGTGCCAGCAGTTACTTGGGGGAGTTGACCGGGGAGCTGTTTTTT | TRBJ2-2 | once | . | TRBV6-5
CASSTAGVAYEQYF | TGTGCCAGTAGTACCGCGGGGGTAGCCTACGAGCAGTACTTC | TRBJ2-7 | . | TRBD2 | TRBV19
CASNRLAGWDEQFF | TGTGCCAGCAATCGACTAGCGGGGTGGGATGAGCAGTTCTTC | TRBJ2-1 | . | TRBD2 | TRBV27
CASSLGLAGGLF | TGTGCCAGCAGTTTAGGGCTAGCGGGGGGCCTTTTT | TRBJ2-3 | . | TRBD2 | TRBV12-3/TRBV12-4
CSALPDFSTDTQYF | TGCAGTGCCCTTCCGGACTTCAGCACAGATACGCAGTATTTT | TRBJ2-3 | . | . | TRBV20-1
CASSGPAGGNTEAFF | TGTGCCAGCAGCGGACCCGCCGGAGGAAACACTGAAGCTTTCTTT | TRBJ1-1 | . | . | TRBV9
CASSSFLGAGNEQFF | TGTGCCAGCAGTAGTTTTTTGGGGGCGGGGAATGAGCAGTTCTTC | TRBJ2-1 | . | . | TRBV6-6
CASRGDSTDTQYF | TGTGCCAGCAGAGGCGATAGCACAGATACGCAGTATTTT | TRBJ2-3 | . | . | TRBV6-1
CSARDISSLQETQYF | TGCAGTGCTAGAGATATATCATCTCTCCAAGAGACCCAGTACTTC | TRBJ2-5 | . | . | TRBV20-1
CASSPGGRKLFF | TGTGCCAGCAGCCCCGGGGGGCGAAAACTGTTTTTT | TRBJ1-4 | . | . | TRBV2
CASSLGSGGLSGELFF | TGTGCCAGCAGCTTAGGTTCCGGGGGGCTGAGCGGGGAGCTGTTTTTT | TRBJ2-2 | few | . | TRBV7-8
CASSPEASGGLDNEQFF | TGTGCCAGCAGCCCAGAGGCTAGCGGGGGCCTAGACAATGAGCAGTTCTTC | TRBJ2-1 | . | TRBD2 | TRBV7-6
CASSYSSGAGETQYF | TGTGCCAGCAGTTACTCTTCGGGGGCTGGTGAGACCCAGTACTTC | TRBJ2-5 | few | . | TRBV6-6
CAISDPTPDRGLKDTQYF | TGTGCCATCAGTGACCCCACTCCGGACAGGGGGCTTAAAGATACGCAGTATTTT | TRBJ2-3 | once | TRBD1 | TRBV10-3
CASSIEGYGYTF | TGTGCCAGTAGTATCGAAGGTTATGGCTACACCTTC | TRBJ1-2 | . | . | TRBV19